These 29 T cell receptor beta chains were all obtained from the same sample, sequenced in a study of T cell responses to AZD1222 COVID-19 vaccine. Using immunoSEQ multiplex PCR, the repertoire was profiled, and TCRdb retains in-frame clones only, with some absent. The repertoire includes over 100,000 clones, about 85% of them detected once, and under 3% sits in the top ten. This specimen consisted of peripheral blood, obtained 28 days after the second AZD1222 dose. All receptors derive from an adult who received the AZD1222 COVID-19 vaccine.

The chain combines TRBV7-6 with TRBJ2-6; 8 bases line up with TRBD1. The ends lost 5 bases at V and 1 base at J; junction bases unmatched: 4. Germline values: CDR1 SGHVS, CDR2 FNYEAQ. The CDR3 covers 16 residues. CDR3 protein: CASSADRASGANVLTF. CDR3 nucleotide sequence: TGTGCCAGCAGCGCGGACAGGGCATCTGGGGCCAACGTCCTGACTTTC.

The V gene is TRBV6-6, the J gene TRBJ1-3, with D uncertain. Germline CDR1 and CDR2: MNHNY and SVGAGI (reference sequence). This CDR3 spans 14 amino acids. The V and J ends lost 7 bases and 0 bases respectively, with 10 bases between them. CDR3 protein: CASTNAVSGNTIYF. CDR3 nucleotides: TGTGCCAGCACCAACGCGGTCTCTGGAAACACCATATATTTT.

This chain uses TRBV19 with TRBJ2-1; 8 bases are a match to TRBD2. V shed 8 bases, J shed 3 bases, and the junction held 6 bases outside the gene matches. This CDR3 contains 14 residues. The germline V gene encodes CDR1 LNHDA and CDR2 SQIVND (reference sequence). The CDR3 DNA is TGTGCCAGTTCGGGGGGGGTAAACTACAATGAGCAGTTCTTC. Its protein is CASSGGVNYNEQFF. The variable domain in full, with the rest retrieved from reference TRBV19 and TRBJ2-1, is DGGITQSPKYLFRKEGQNVTLSCEQNLNHDAMYWYRQDPGQGLRLIYYSQIVNDFQKGDIAEGYSVSREKKESFPLTVTSAQKNPTAFYLCASSGGVNYNEQFFGPGTRLTVL.

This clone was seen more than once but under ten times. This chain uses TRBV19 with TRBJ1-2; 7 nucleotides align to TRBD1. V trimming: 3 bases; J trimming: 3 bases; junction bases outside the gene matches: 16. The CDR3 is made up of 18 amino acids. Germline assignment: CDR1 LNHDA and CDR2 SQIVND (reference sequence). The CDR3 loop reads CASSIPRSPDREDYGYTF. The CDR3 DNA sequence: TGTGCCAGTAGTATCCCTCGCTCACCCGACAGGGAGGACTATGGCTACACCTTC.

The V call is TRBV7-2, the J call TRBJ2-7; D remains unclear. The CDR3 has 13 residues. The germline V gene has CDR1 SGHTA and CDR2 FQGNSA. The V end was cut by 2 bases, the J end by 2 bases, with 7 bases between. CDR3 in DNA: TGTGCCAGCAGCTTATCAGCCGCCTACGAGCAGTACTTC. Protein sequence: CASSLSAAYEQYF.

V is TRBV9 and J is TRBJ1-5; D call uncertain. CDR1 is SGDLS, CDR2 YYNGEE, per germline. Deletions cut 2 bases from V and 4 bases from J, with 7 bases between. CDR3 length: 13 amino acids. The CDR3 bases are TGTGCCAGCAGCGTTTCCCCGAATCAGCCCCAGCATTTT. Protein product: CASSVSPNQPQHF.

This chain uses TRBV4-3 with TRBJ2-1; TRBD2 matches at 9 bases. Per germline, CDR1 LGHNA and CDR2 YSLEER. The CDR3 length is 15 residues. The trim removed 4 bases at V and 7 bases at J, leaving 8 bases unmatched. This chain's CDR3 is CASSLDGTSINEQFF. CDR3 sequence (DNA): TGCGCCAGCAGCCTAGACGGGACTAGCATAAATGAGCAGTTCTTC.

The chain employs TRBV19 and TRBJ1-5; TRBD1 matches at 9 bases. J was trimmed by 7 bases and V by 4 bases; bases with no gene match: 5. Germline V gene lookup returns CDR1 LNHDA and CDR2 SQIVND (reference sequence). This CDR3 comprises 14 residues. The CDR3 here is CASSRDREGQPQHF. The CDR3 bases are TGTGCCAGTAGTAGGGACAGGGAGGGCCAGCCCCAGCATTTT.

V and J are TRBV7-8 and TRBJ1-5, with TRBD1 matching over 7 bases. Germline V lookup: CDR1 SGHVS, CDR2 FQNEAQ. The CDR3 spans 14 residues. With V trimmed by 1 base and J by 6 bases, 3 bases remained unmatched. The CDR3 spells CASSLVQGGQPQHF. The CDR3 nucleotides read TGTGCCAGCAGCTTAGTTCAGGGGGGTCAGCCCCAGCATTTT.

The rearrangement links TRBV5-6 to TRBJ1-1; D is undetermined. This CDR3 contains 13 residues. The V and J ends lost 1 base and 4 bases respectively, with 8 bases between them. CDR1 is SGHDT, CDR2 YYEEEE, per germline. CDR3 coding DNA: TGTGCCAGCAGCTTGCAGCGGCCCACTGAAGCTTTCTTT. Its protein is CASSLQRPTEAFF.

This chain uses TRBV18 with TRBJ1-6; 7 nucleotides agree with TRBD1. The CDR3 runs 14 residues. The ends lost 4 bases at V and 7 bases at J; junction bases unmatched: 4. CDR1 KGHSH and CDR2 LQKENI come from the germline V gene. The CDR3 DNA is TGTGCCAGCTCACGGGGACAGCAAAATTCACCCCTCCACTTT. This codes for CASSRGQQNSPLHF.

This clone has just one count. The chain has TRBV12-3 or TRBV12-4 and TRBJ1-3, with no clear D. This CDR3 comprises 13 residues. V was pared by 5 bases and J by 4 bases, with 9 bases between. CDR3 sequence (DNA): TGTGCCAGCAGTGATCACGGCGGAAACACCATATATTTT. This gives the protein CASSDHGGNTIYF.

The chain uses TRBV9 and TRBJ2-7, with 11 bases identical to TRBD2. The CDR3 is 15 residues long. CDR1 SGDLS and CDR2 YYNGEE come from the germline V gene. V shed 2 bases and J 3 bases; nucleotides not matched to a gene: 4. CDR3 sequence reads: CASSVGTSGVYEQYF. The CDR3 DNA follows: TGTGCCAGCAGCGTTGGGACTAGCGGAGTCTACGAGCAGTACTTC.

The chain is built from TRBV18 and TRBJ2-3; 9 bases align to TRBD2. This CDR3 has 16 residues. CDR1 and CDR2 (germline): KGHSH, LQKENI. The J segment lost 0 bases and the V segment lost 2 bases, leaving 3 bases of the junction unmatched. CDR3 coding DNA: TGTGCCAGCTCACCAAGCGGGGGGCAAAGCACAGATACGCAGTATTTT. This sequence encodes CASSPSGGQSTDTQYF.

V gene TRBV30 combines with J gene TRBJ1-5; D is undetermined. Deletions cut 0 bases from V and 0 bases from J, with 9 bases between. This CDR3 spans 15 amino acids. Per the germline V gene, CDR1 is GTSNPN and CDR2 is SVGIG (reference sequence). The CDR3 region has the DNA TGTGCCTGGAGTGTCGGAGAAAATAGCAATCAGCCCCAGCATTTT. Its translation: CAWSVGENSNQPQHF.

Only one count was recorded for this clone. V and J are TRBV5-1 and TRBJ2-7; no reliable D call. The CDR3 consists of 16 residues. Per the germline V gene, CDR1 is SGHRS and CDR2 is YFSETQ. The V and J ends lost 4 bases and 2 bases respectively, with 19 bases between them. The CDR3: CASSAATSRATYEQYF. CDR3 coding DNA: TGCGCCAGCAGCGCCGCCACCTCTCGAGCAACCTACGAGCAGTACTTC.

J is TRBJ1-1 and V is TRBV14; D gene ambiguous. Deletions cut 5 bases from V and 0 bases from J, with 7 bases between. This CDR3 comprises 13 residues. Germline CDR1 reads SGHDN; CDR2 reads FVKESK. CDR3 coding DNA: TGTGCCAGCAGCTCCCAGCTGAACACTGAAGCTTTCTTT. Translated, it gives CASSSQLNTEAFF.

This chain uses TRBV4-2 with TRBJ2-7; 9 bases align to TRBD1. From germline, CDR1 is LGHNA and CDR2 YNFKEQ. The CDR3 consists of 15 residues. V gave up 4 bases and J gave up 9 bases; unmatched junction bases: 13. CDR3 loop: CASSLTGTGSPWQYF. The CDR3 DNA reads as TGTGCCAGCAGCCTAACCGGGACAGGGTCCCCGTGGCAGTACTTC.

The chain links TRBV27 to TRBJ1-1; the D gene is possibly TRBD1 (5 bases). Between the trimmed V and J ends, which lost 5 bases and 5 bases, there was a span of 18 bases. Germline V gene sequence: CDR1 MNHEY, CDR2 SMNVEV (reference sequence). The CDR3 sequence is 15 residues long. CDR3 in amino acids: CASSPQRGGYTEAFF. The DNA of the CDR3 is TGTGCCAGCAGTCCCCAGCGTGGGGGATATACTGAAGCTTTCTTT.

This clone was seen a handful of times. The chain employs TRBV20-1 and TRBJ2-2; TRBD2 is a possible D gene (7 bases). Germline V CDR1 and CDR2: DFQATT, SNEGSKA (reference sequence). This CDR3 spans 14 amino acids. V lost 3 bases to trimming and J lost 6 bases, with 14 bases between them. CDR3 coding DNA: TGCAGTGCTAGTGTGCAGGGGAGGGCCGGGGAGCTGTTTTTT. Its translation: CSASVQGRAGELFF.

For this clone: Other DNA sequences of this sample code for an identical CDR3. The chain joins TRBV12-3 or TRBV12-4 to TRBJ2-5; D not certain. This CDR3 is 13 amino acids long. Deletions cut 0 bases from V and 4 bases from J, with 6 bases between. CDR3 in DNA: TGTGCCAGCAGTTTAGCGGGCGGAGAGACCCAGTACTTC. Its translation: CASSLAGGETQYF.

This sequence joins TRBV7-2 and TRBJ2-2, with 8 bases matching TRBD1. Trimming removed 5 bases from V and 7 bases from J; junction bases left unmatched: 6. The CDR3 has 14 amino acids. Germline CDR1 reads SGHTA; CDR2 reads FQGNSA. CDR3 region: CASSRDRLSGELFF. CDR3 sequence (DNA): TGTGCCAGCAGCCGGGACAGGTTAAGCGGGGAGCTGTTTTTT. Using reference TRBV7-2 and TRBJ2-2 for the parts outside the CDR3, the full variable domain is GAGVSQSPSNKVTEKGKDVELRCDPISGHTALYWYRQSLGQGLEFLIYFQGNSAPDKSGLPSDRFSAERTGGSVSTLTIQRTQQEDSAVYLCASSRDRLSGELFFGEGSRLTVL.

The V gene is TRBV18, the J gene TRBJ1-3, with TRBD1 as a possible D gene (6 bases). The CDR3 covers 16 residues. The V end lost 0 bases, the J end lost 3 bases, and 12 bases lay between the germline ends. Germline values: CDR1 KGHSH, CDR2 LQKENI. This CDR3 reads CASSPPGGHIGNTIYF. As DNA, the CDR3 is TGTGCCAGCTCACCACCGGGGGGGCACATTGGAAACACCATATATTTT.

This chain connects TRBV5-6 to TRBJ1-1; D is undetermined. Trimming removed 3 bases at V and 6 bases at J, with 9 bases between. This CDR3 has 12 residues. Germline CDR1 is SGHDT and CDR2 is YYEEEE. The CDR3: CASSYMTAEAFF. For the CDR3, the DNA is TGTGCCAGCAGCTACATGACCGCTGAAGCTTTCTTT.

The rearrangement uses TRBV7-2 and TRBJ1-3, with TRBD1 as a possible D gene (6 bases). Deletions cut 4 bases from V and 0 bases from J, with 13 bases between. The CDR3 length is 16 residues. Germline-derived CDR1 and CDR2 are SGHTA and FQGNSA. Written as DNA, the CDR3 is TGTGCCAGCAGCTCCCAGGGGTACTCCTCTGGAAACACCATATATTTT. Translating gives CASSSQGYSSGNTIYF.

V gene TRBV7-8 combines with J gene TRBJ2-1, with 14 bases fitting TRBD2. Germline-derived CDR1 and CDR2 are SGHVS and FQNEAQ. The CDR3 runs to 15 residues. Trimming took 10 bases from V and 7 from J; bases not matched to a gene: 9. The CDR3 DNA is TGTGCCACCTCAGAGGGACTAGCGGGGGTGAATGAGCAGTTCTTC. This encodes CATSEGLAGVNEQFF.

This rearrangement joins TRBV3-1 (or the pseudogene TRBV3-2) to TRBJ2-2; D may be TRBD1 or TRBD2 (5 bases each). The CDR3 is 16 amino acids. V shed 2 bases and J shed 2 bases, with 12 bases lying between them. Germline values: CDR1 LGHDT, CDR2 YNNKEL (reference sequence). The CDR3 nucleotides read TGTGCCAGCAGCCAACACTCCGGGACCAACACCGGGGAGCTGTTTTTT. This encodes CASSQHSGTNTGELFF.

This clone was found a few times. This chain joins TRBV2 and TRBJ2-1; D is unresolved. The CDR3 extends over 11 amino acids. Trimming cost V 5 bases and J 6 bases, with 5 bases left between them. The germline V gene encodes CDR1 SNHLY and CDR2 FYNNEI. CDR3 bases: TGTGCCAGCAGTTTCCCCAATGAGCAGTTCTTC. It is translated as CASSFPNEQFF.

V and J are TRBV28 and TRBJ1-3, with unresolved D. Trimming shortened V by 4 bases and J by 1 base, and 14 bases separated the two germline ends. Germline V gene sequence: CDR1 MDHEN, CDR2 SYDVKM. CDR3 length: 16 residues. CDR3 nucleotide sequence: TGTGCCAGCAGTTCTTGGGTTAGTCTATCTGGAAACACCATATATTTT. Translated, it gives CASSSWVSLSGNTIYF.